This passage covers 16 T cell receptor beta chains from one sample sequenced in a study of T cell responses to AZD1222 COVID-19 vaccine (dated by TCRdb to 2020 to 2022). Library preparation employed the immunoSEQ multiplex PCR assay. TCRdb carries this immuneACCESS record with in-frame sequences only. Its versions omit some clonotypes, under half of them owing to an unresolved V gene in the studies checked, with the rest unexplained. For this sample there are around 140,000 clones; roughly 91% appear just once. The top ten clonotypes cover roughly 5% of the sample. In light of the paper, this sample's time point label describes: baseline before first vaccination. The sample here was peripheral blood, taken on day 0 of AZD1222 vaccination. These receptors were collected from an adult in good health.

The chain couples TRBV12-3 or TRBV12-4 to TRBJ2-5; D perhaps matches TRBD2 (5 bases). The CDR3 has 12 amino acids. The V and J ends lost 8 bases and 1 base respectively, with 8 bases between them. This CDR3 is CASQGLQETQYF. For the CDR3, the DNA is TGTGCCAGCCAAGGACTCCAAGAGACCCAGTACTTC.

This chain connects TRBV11-2 to TRBJ2-1; D unresolved. Trimming left V 2 bases short and J 5 bases short, with 13 bases between. The germline CDR1 and CDR2 sequences are SGHAT and FQNNGV. This CDR3 is 15 amino acids long. This CDR3 is CASSLMLALHNEQFF. The CDR3, as DNA: TGTGCCAGCAGCTTAATGTTGGCCCTACACAATGAGCAGTTCTTC.

This clone was seen a single time. The sample holds other DNA sequences that translate to the same CDR3. This chain links TRBV6-1 with TRBJ1-2; D gene uncertain. V was clipped by 3 bases and J by 6 bases, with 8 bases between them. This CDR3 region has 12 residues. Germline CDR1 MNHNS, CDR2 SASEGT. The DNA of the CDR3 is TGTGCCAGCAGTGATAGGGAGGATGGCTACACCTTC. Translated, it gives CASSDREDGYTF.

V and J are TRBV4-1 and TRBJ2-3, with D hard to call. CDR3 length: 13 residues. Between the trimmed V and J ends, which lost 0 bases and 5 bases, there was a span of 6 bases. Germline loops: CDR1 MGHRA, CDR2 YSYEKL. CDR3 DNA sequence: TGCGCCAGCAGCCAAGAGGTGGTAGATACGCAGTATTTT. Translated, it gives CASSQEVVDTQYF.

This clone was seen a handful of times. The V gene is TRBV29-1, the J gene TRBJ2-7; no clear D gene. Deletions cut 1 base from V and 6 bases from J, with 13 bases between. Per germline, CDR1 SQVTM and CDR2 ANQGSEA. CDR3 length: 13 amino acids. CDR3 sequence reads: CSVEGSPVGEQYF. CDR3 nucleotides: TGCAGCGTTGAAGGTAGCCCCGTCGGCGAGCAGTACTTC.

V and J are TRBV5-4 and TRBJ1-2, with a tentative D call TRBD1 (5 bases). The germline V gene has CDR1 SGHNT and CDR2 YYREEE (reference sequence). The CDR3 has 13 amino acids. V was pared by 1 base and J by 8 bases, with 12 bases between. This CDR3 is CASSLPGKKGYTF. The CDR3 bases are TGTGCCAGCAGCTTGCCAGGGAAGAAGGGCTACACCTTC. The variable domain in full, completed from reference TRBV5-4 and TRBJ1-2, reads ETGVTQSPTHLIKTRGQQVTLRCSSQSGHNTVSWYQQALGQGPQFIFQYYREEENGRGNFPPRFSGLQFPNYSSELNVNALELDDSALYLCASSLPGKKGYTFGSGTRLTVV.

The chain uses TRBV4-1 and TRBJ1-4, with D unclear. V lost 1 base to trimming and J lost 5 bases, with 23 bases between them. Germline V CDR1 and CDR2: MGHRA, YSYEKL. The CDR3 length is 19 residues. In nucleotides, the CDR3 is TGCGCCAGCAGCCAAGTCTTGCTGGGCTCGGCATGGGTAAATGAAAAACTGTTTTTT. Its protein is CASSQVLLGSAWVNEKLFF.

The chain joins TRBV6-1 to TRBJ1-2; D remains unclear. CDR3 length: 14 amino acids. Deletions cut 2 bases from V and 7 bases from J, with 14 bases between. CDR1 MNHNS and CDR2 SASEGT come from the germline V gene. DNA of the CDR3: TGTGCCAGCAGTGAATCTACGGGCGGGCCTGGCTACACCTTC. Amino acids: CASSESTGGPGYTF.

This chain uses TRBV7-8 with TRBJ1-5; no reliable D call. Germline V gene data show CDR1 as SGHVS and CDR2 as FQNEAQ. The CDR3 length is 15 residues. V was shortened by 2 bases and J by 0 bases, with 8 bases between the two germline ends. The CDR3 reads CASSLISHSNQPQHF. CDR3 nucleotides: TGTGCCAGCAGCTTAATTAGTCATAGCAATCAGCCCCAGCATTTT.

V and J are TRBV7-9 and TRBJ1-3, with D uncertain. Germline V gene lookup returns CDR1 SEHNR and CDR2 FQNEAQ (reference sequence). The CDR3 is 14 residues long. Between the trimmed V and J ends, which lost 5 bases and 3 bases, there was a span of 11 bases. CDR3 loop: CASSPAGSGNTIYF. The CDR3 coding sequence is TGTGCCAGCAGCCCAGCGGGGAGTGGAAACACCATATATTTT.

The chain joins TRBV7-6 to TRBJ2-1, with D possibly being TRBD2 (6 bases). V was trimmed by 5 bases and J by 8 bases, leaving 19 bases between them. This CDR3 is built from 15 residues. From germline, CDR1 is SGHVS and CDR2 FNYEAQ. The CDR3 region has the DNA TGTGCCAGCAGCCCCCGGGCGGGAAGTGTATATGAGCAGTTCTTC. Translation: CASSPRAGSVYEQFF.

The chain has TRBV4-2 and TRBJ1-2; perhaps TRBD1 as D (6 bases). Germline CDR1 reads LGHNA; CDR2 reads YNFKEQ. V was shortened by 1 base and J by 4 bases, with 13 bases between the two germline ends. The CDR3 extends over 15 amino acids. The CDR3 region has the DNA TGTGCCAGCAGCCAAGCCCCAGACAGGTTCTATGGCTACACCTTC. Its translation: CASSQAPDRFYGYTF.

The rearrangement uses TRBV7-3 and TRBJ2-4, with D possibly TRBD2 on 7 matching bases. This CDR3 contains 15 residues. Trimming removed 0 bases from V and 9 bases from J, with 15 bases in between. Per germline, CDR1 SGHTA and CDR2 FQGTGA. CDR3 loop: CASSLTPGEGSIQYF. The CDR3 DNA follows: TGTGCCAGCAGCTTAACTCCAGGGGAGGGTAGCATTCAGTACTTC. Supplemented by reference TRBV7-3 and TRBJ2-4, the full variable domain reads GAGVSQTPSNKVTEKGKYVELRCDPISGHTALYWYRQSLGQGPEFLIYFQGTGAADDSGLPNDRFFAVRPEGSVSTLKIQRTERGDSAVYLCASSLTPGEGSIQYFGAGTRLSVL.

The CDR3 here is CATSPRTGGDYGYTF. DNA for the CDR3: TGTGCCACCAGCCCGCGGACAGGGGGCGACTATGGCTACACCTTC. This chain connects TRBV15 to TRBJ1-2; TRBD1 matches 11 bases. Germline V gene sequence: CDR1 LNHNV, CDR2 YYDKDF (reference sequence). V lost 5 bases to trimming and J lost 3 bases; unmatched junction nucleotides: 5. This CDR3 comprises 15 residues.

V is TRBV7-8 and J is TRBJ1-1, with TRBD1 identical over 10 bases. The CDR3 spans 15 residues. Trimming removed 5 bases from V and 10 bases from J; junction bases left unmatched: 13. The germline V gene has CDR1 SGHVS and CDR2 FQNEAQ. CDR3 nucleotides: TGTGCCAGCAGCCCCGGGGACAGGGGAGGCGTTGGAGCTTTCTTT. Amino acids: CASSPGDRGGVGAFF.

The chain employs TRBV4-1 and TRBJ1-2, with 11 bases fitting TRBD1. This CDR3 spans 15 amino acids. Germline assignment: CDR1 MGHRA and CDR2 YSYEKL. With V trimmed by 3 bases and J by 2 bases, 2 bases remained unmatched. CDR3 bases: TGCGCCAGCAGCCATGGACAGGGGGCCAACTATGGCTACACCTTC. This encodes CASSHGQGANYGYTF.